Listed below are T cell receptor beta chains from one sample, sequenced in a study of blood T cell repertoires in COVID-19. Sequencing used immunoSEQ multiplex PCR; TCRdb keeps in-frame clones, though not all of them. In the table there are 100,000 or so clones, 80% to 85% of which are singletons. The source material was peripheral blood. The receptors shown here come from a woman at least 80 years old with acute or convalescent COVID-19. CDR3s include the opening cysteine and the closing phenylalanine or tryptophan. The order of the fields is CDR3 length, D gene, J gene, clone size, V gene, CDR3 DNA, CDR3 protein. The D gene is left open where the match is weak. Clone size is stated in some rows and not others, as once, few, many or a class when expanded.

length: 14; D: .; J: TRBJ2-3; size: once; V: TRBV6-5; DNA: TGTGCCAGCATCCTAGGGGGTAACACAGATACGCAGTATTTT; CDR3: CASILGGNTDTQYF
length: 13; D: TRBD1; J: TRBJ1-5; size: .; V: TRBV6-6; DNA: TGTGCCAGCACCGCAACAGGGGATCAGCCCCAGCATTTT; CDR3: CASTATGDQPQHF
length: 13; D: TRBD1; J: TRBJ2-1; size: once; V: TRBV12-3/TRBV12-4; DNA: TGTGCCAGCAGCTTGACAGGGGTCCATGAGCAGTTCTTC; CDR3: CASSLTGVHEQFF
length: 15; D: TRBD2; J: TRBJ2-7; size: .; V: TRBV5-1; DNA: TGCGCCAGCAGCTTGGATTCGGGAGGGCCTTACGAGCAGTACTTC; CDR3: CASSLDSGGPYEQYF
length: 16; D: TRBD2; J: TRBJ2-3; size: .; V: TRBV7-9; DNA: TGTGCCAGCAGCTTACTGGCGGGAGGGTCCACAGATACGCAGTATTTT; CDR3: CASSLLAGGSTDTQYF
length: 15; D: .; J: TRBJ1-1; size: .; V: TRBV18; DNA: TGTGCCAGCTCATCCGGGAACCTAGGGAACACTGAAGCTTTCTTT; CDR3: CASSSGNLGNTEAFF
length: 14; D: TRBD1; J: TRBJ1-4; size: .; V: TRBV3-1/TRBV3-2; DNA: TGTGCCAGCAGCCAGAGAGGGGGCGGTGAAAAACTGTTTTTT; CDR3: CASSQRGGGEKLFF
length: 12; D: .; J: TRBJ2-3; size: .; V: TRBV7-9; DNA: TGTGCCAGCAGCTTACGGGCAGATACGCAGTATTTT; CDR3: CASSLRADTQYF
length: 13; D: .; J: TRBJ1-2; size: .; V: TRBV29-1; DNA: TGCAGCGTTGAAGCTGGACAGAACTATGGCTACACCTTC; CDR3: CSVEAGQNYGYTF
length: 14; D: .; J: TRBJ2-5; size: few; V: TRBV28; DNA: TGTGCCGGAAAACACCAGGGGAAACGTGAGACCCAGTACTTC; CDR3: CAGKHQGKRETQYF
length: 13; D: .; J: TRBJ2-3; size: .; V: TRBV7-9; DNA: TGTGCCGTGGACAGTCATAGCACAGATACGCAGTATTTT; CDR3: CAVDSHSTDTQYF
length: 18; D: .; J: TRBJ2-6; size: .; V: TRBV27; DNA: TGTGCCAGCAGACTTGCGGGGGACACCCCCTCTGGGGCCAACGTCCTGACTTTC; CDR3: CASRLAGDTPSGANVLTF
length: 15; D: TRBD1; J: TRBJ2-1; size: .; V: TRBV10-3; DNA: TGTGCCATCAGTGAGTCGACAGGGACCTACAATGAGCAGTTCTTC; CDR3: CAISESTGTYNEQFF
length: 15; D: .; J: TRBJ1-5; size: .; V: TRBV11-2; DNA: TGTGCCAGCAGCTTAGTGGCAGGTGGAAATCAGCCCCAGCATTTT; CDR3: CASSLVAGGNQPQHF
length: 15; D: .; J: TRBJ1-6; size: .; V: TRBV7-2; DNA: TGTGCCAGCAGCCCCGAGGGGACAACTAATTCACCCCTCCACTTT; CDR3: CASSPEGTTNSPLHF
length: 14; D: TRBD2; J: TRBJ2-3; size: .; V: TRBV30; DNA: TGTGCCTGGAGTGTGAGCGGGGGGCCAGATACGCAGTATTTT; CDR3: CAWSVSGGPDTQYF
length: 15; D: .; J: TRBJ2-5; size: .; V: TRBV11-3; DNA: TGTGCCAGCAGCTTGGCTGGGGGCAGGCAAGAGACCCAGTACTTC; CDR3: CASSLAGGRQETQYF